This TCR beta chain was sequenced in a study of T cells in Graves' hyperthyroidism and ophthalmopathy (dated by TCRdb to between 2019 and 2020). Background on the whole study: Peripheral blood was collected at initial diagnosis, before any treatment. Thyroid tissue and blood T-cell repertoires from several Graves' hyperthyroidism patients were also compared in the study. After sampling, hyperthyroidism patients received methimazole starting at 30 mg daily, and ophthalmopathy patients received high-dose intravenous methylprednisolone. Prospective prediction of ophthalmopathy was tested in an independent validation cohort of 18 to 20 hyperthyroidism patients and 15 to 17 patients who later progressed to ophthalmopathy. The paper describes TCR Vbeta CDR3 sequencing of more than 120 peripheral blood samples, made up of around 41 ophthalmopathy patients, 70 to 75 hyperthyroidism patients and some 17 progressor patients. The 75 to 100 discovery patients were randomly divided into training and test sets at a 7:3 ratio. To identify distinguishing TCR V-J signatures, a discovery cohort of around 98 patients was used, comprising fewer than 45 with Graves' ophthalmopathy and 57 with stable Graves' hyperthyroidism.

This clonotype was seen ten or more times. The antigen it binds to is not known. No quality values exist for individual bases; no much larger clone is one base distant. Summary of the overall study and its limitations: A model built on a 13 V-J signature distinguished ophthalmopathy from stable hyperthyroidism, reaching 85% to 90% sensitivity and under 84% specificity in cross-validation and 80%/75% in testing. Most expanded thyroid clonotypes (frequency above 0.001) were also detected in blood, a finding suggesting that blood repertoires may reflect thyroid immune responses. During validation, the model predicted progression to ophthalmopathy a median of approximately 7 months ahead of onset, with approximately 70% sensitivity and around 72% specificity. Sample size was not statistically predetermined, and investigators were not blinded to group allocation.

Spanning cysteine to phenylalanine, the CDR3 consists of 14 amino acids. The only DNA kept is the CDR3, 42 bases in frame from the first base. Here V drops 2 bases and J drops 2 bases, and the junction holds 0 bases not matched to any gene. The TCR beta CDR3 regions were amplified from RNA transcripts. The first round of RT-PCR for the TCR CDR3 was performed with the HTBI primer set and the Qiagen OneStep RT-PCR kit. Libraries were constructed in a second round of multiplex PCR, after which size selection and purification were performed. Sequencing of the libraries was done on an Illumina HiSeq2000 using paired-end 100 bp reads. For the original study's pipeline: SOAPnuke was used to process the raw data, removing reads that contained adapters or uncalled bases, had a mean Phred below 15, or lacked an exact match to the constant primer or identifier. High-quality paired reads were merged using COPE v1.2.5, and each unique nucleotide sequence was defined as a clonotype. Clonotypes were aligned to IMGT TRBV, TRBD and TRBJ reference segments using MiTCR v1.1. Only V-J combinations with frequency above 0.0001, covering about 99% of repertoires, were analysed. A TCS score was defined as the ratio between F50 (clonal expansion) and ExV (chaos), using BLOSUM62-based TCRdist between CDR3 peptides within each V-J. Welch's t-statistics and random forest reduced fewer than 600 V-J features to about 13, which were used in a naive Bayes classifier (R e1071). The public reads were reprocessed in TCRdb via fastp at Q25 and MiXCR, keeping in-frame beta chains. Identical CDR3 proteins give one entry, which carries the most common genes and DNA. TCRdb, rather than the study authors, made the V and J calls. The sample table lists approximately 410,000 distinct CDR3 sequences, roughly 13% of them with a count of one. 5% to 6.5% of the sample is held by the ten biggest clonotypes.

Stable Graves' hyperthyroidism was defined as the absence of progression to ophthalmopathy over 18 months of follow-up. The hyperthyroidism patients were between 18 and 65 years old and newly diagnosed, with a disease duration of less than 2 months. Exclusion was applied to patients with uncontrolled infections, other autoimmune diseases, pregnancy or lactation. Diagnoses were established on the basis of clinical symptoms, serum thyroxine and TRAb, thyroid ultrasound, and orbital computed tomography. PBMCs were isolated from about 9 ml of fresh peripheral blood by Ficoll-Paque density gradient centrifugation. Total RNA was extracted with Trizol reagent, and quality was checked on an Agilent 2100 Bioanalyzer.

The source is a woman aged 18-29 years with Graves' hyperthyroidism. The chain is assembled from TRBV12-3 or TRBV12-4 and TRBJ2-3, and TRBD1 matches 8 of the central bases. The specimen was blood. In nucleotides, the sequence is TGTGCCAGCAGTTTACAGGGGGCCACAGATACGCAGTATTTT. Protein translation: CASSLQGATDTQYF.